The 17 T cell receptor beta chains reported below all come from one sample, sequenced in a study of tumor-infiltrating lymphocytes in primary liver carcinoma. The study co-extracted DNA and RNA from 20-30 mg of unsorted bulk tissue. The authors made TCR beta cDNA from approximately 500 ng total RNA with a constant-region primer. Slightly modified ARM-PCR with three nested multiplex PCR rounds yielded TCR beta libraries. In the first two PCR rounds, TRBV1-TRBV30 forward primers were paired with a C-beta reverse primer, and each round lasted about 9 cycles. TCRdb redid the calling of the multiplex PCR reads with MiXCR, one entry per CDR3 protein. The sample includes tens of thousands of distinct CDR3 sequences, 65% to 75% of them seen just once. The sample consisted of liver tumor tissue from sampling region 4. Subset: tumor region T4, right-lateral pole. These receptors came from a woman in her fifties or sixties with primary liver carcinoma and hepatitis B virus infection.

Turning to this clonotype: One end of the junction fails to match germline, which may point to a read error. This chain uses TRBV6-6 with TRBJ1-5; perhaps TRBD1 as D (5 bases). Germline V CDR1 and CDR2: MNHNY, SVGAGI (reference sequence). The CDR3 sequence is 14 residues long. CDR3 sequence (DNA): TGTGCCGGCAGTCGGGGCAGAATCAATCAGCCCCAGCATTTT. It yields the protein CAGSRGRINQPQHF.

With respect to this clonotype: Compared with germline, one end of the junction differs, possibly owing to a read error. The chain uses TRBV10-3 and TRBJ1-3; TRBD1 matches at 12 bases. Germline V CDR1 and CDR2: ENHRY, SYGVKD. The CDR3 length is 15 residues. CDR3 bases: TGTGCCATCAGCCGGGACAGGGGGCTTGGAAACACAATATATTTT. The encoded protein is CAISRDRGLGNTIYF.

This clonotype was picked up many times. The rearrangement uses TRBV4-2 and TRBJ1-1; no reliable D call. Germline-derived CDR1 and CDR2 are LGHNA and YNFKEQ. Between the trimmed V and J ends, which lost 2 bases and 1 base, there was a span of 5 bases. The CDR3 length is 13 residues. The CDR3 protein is CASSQFENTEAFF. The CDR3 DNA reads TGTGCCAGCAGCCAATTTGAGAACACTGAAGCTTTCTTT.

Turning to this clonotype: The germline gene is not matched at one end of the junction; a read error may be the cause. CDR3 protein: CASTIPGGQETQCF. CDR3 nucleotides: TGTGCCAGCACCATCCCTGGGGGGCAAGAGACCCAGTGCTTC. The gene calls are TRBV28 and TRBJ2-5, with D perhaps given as TRBD1 or TRBD2 (6 bases each). CDR1 is MDHEN and CDR2 is SYDVKM in the germline V gene. CDR3 length: 14 amino acids.

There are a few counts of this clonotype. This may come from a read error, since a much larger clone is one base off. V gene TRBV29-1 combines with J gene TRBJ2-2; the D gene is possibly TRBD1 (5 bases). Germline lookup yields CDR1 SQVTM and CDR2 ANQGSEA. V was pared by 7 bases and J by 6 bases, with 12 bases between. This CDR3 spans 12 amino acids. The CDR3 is CSARTRAGELFF. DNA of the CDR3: TGCAGCGCTAGGACAAGGGCCGGGGAGCTGTTTTTT.

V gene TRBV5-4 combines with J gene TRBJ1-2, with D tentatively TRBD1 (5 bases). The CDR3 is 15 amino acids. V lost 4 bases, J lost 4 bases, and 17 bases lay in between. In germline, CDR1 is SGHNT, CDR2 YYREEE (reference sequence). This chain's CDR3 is CASSQHTGGGYGYTF. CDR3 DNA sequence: TGTGCCAGCAGCCAACACACGGGGGGGGGCTATGGCTACACCTTC.

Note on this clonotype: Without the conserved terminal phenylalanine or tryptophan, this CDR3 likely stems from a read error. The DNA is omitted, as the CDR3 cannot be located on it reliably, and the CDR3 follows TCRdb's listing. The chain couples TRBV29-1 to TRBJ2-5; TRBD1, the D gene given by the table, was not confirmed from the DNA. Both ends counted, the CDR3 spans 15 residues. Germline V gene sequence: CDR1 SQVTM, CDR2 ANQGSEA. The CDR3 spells CSVEGGTGEQETRYL.

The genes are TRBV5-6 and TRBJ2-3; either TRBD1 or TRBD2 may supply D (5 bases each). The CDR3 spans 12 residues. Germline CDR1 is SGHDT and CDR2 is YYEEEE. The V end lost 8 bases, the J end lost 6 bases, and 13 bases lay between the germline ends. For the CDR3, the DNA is TGTGCCAGGAGATCCGGGACGGATACGCAGTATTTT. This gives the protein CARRSGTDTQYF.

CDR3 nucleotides: TGTGCCAGCAGCCAAGATGAGACTCCGGAGACCCAGTACTTC. It is translated as CASSQDETPETQYF. The V call is TRBV4-2, the J call TRBJ2-5, with D hard to call. Trimming removed 0 bases at V and 5 bases at J, with 10 bases between. The CDR3 is 14 amino acids. The germline V gene encodes CDR1 LGHNA and CDR2 YNFKEQ.

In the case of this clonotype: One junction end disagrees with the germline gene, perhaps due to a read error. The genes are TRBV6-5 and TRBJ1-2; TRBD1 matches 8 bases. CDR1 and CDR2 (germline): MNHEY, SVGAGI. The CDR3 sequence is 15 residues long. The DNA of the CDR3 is TGTGCCAGCAGTTCATCAGGGGGCTGGAACTATGGCCACACCTTC. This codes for CASSSSGGWNYGHTF.

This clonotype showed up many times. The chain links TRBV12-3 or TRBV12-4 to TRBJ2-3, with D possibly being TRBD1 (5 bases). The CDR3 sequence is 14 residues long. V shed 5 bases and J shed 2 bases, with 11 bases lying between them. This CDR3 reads CASSTGANTDTQYF. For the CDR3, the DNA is TGTGCCAGCAGTACTGGGGCTAACACAGATACGCAGTATTTT.

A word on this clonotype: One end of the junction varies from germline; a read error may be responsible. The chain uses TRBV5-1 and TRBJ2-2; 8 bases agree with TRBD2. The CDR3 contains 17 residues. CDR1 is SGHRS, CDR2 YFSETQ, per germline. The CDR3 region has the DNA TGCGCCAACAGCTTGGCCGGAGCGGGAGAATTAACCGGGGAGCTGTTTTTT. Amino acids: CANSLAGAGELTGELFF.

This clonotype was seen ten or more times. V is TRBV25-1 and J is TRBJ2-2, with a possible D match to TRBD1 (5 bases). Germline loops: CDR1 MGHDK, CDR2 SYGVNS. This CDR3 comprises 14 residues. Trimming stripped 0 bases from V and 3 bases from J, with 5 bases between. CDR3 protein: CASSEYRDTGELFF. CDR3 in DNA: TGTGCCAGCAGTGAATACAGGGACACCGGGGAGCTGTTTTTT.

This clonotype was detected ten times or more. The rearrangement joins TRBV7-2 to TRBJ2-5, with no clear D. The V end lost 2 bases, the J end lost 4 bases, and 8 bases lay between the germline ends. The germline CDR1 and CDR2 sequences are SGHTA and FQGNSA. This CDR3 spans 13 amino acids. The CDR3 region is CASSLRSRETQYF. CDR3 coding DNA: TGTGCCAGCAGCTTAAGAAGTAGAGAGACCCAGTACTTC.

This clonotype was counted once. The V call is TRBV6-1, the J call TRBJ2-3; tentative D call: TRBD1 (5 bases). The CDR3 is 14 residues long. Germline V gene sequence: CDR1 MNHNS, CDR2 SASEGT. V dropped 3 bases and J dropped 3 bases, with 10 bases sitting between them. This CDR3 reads CASSDWGRTDTQYF. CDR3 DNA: TGTGCCAGCAGTGATTGGGGCAGGACAGATACGCAGTATTTT.

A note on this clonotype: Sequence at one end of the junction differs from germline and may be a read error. This chain's CDR3 is CASSDLNATGGVQDTQYF. The CDR3 DNA sequence: TGTGCCAGTAGTGACCTCAATGCGACAGGGGGGGTTCAAGATACGCAGTATTTT. The J gene is TRBJ2-3, the V gene TRBV6-1, with 9 bases aligning to TRBD1. Germline V CDR1 and CDR2: MNHNS, SASEGT. CDR3 length: 18 residues.

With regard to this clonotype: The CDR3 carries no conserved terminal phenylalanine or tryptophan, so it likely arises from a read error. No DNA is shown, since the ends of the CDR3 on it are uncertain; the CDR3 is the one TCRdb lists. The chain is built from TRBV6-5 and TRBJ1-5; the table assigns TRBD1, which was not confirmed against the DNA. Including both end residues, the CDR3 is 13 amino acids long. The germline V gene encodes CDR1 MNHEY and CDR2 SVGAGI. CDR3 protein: CANSSRGGQPKHS.